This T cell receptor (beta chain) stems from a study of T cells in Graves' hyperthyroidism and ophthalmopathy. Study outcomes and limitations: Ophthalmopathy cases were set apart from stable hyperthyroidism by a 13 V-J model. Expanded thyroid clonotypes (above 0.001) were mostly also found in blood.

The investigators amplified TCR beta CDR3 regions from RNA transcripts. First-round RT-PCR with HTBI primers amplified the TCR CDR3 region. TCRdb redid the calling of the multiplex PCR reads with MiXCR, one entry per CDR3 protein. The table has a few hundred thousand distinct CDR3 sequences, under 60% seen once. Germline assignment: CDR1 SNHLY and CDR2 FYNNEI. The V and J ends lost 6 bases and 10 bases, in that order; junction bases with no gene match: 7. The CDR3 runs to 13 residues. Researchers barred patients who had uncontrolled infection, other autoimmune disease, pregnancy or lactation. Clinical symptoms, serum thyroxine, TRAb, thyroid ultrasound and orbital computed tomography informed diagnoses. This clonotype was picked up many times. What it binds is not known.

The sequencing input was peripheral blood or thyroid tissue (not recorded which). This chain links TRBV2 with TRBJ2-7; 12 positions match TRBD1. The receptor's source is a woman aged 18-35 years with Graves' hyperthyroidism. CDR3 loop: CASSPGTGGSQYF. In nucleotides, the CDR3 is TGTGCCAGCAGCCCCGGGACAGGGGGCTCCCAGTACTTC.